This TCR beta chain comes out of a study of T cells expressing NK-cell markers (dated by TCRdb to about 2020). Regarding the study in general: In sorted CD3+CD56+NKG2C+, CD3+CD56+NKG2C- and CD3+CD56-NKG2C+ T-cell subsets from several donors, TCR beta-chain repertoires were profiled. Among the eight sequenced donors, seven were HCMV-seropositive and one was HCMV-seronegative. Randomly selected healthy volunteers, three men and five women, were used as the eight sequenced donors. The libraries were sequenced on Illumina HiSeq 2000/2500, MiSeq or NextSeq, producing 2 x 150 bp reads.

Concerning this clonotype itself: Its antigen remains undetermined.

HCMV-specific IgG was detected in serum with a commercial ELISA kit to determine HCMV serostatus. Ficoll density gradient centrifugation was used to isolate peripheral blood mononuclear cells from blood. Sequencer: Illumina HiSeq 2000. TCR beta cDNA libraries were made by 5'RACE template switching that added a universal primer site and unique molecular identifiers. cDNA synthesis was primed from the TCR beta constant segment, followed by two successive PCR amplification steps. The original pipeline was this. MIGEC handled demultiplexing of the reads and grouping by UMI, while MiTCR was used to assemble and quantify clonotypes. To exclude erroneous sequences, any TCR cDNA sequence not supported by at least two reads was discarded. The tcR package was used for downstream repertoire analysis, with clonotypes matched between fractions based on CDR3 nucleotide sequence plus V segment. VDJmatch was used to annotate antigen specificity against VDJdb, with one amino acid substitution in CDR3 allowed. The reads were reprocessed in TCRdb, with one entry per CDR3 protein sequence and no accompanying DNA. The V and J calls reflect TCRdb's pipeline rather than the authors' work. This sample's records show about 400,000 distinct CDR3 sequences. Of the sample, around 10% is held by the ten largest clones.

Here is what the overall study found, with its caveats: Whether the expanded NKG2C-expressing T cell clones were specific for HCMV antigens remained unclear. In six donors, the dominant CD3+CD56+NKG2C+ clonotypes were found to rank among the top 10 CD8+ clonotypes and to make up 1.0-7.0% of CD8+ T cells. Those dominant clonotypes were again the most abundant among CD3+CD56-NKG2C+ cells in several donors, at roughly 25-60.1%.

The CDR3 runs 16 amino acids, cysteine and phenylalanine included. Only the protein sequence is given. CDR1 and CDR2 are drawn from the germline V gene (reference sequence): DFQATT, SNEGSKA. The specimen was blood T cells: a sorted CD56 or NKG2C T cell subset, CD4+ or CD8+ T cells, or bulk PBMC T cells (not recorded which). The sequence joins TRBV20-1 to TRBJ1-1; TCRdb names TRBD1, which stays unverified in the absence of DNA. The receptor's source is a woman aged 50 to 60 in good health. Donor details come from another sample of the same person, matched by shared clones. The CDR3 has the sequence CSASYIRDRGRGEAFF.